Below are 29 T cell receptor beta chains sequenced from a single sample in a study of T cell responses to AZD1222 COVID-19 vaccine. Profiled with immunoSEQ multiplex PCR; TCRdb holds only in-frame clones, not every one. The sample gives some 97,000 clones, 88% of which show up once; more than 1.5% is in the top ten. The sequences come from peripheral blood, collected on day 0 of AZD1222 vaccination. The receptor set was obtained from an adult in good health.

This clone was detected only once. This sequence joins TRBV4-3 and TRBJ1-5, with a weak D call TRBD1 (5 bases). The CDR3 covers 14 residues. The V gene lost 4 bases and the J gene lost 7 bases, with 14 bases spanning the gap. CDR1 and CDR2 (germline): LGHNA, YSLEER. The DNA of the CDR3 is TGCGCCAGCAGCCTTGACAGTTCCGGGCAGCCCCAGCATTTT. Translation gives CASSLDSSGQPQHF.

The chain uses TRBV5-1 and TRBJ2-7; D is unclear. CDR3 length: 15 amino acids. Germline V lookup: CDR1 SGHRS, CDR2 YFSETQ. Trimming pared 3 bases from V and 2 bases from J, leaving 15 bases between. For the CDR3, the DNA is TGCGCCAGCAGCTCTGACACCGGGCCAACCTACGAGCAGTACTTC. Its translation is CASSSDTGPTYEQYF.

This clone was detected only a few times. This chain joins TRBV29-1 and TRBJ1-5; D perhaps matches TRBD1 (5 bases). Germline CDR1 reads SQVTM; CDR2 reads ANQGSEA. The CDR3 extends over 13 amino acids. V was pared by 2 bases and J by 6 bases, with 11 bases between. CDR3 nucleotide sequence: TGCAGCGTTGAACCTACAAGGGGTCAGCCCCAGCATTTT. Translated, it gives CSVEPTRGQPQHF.

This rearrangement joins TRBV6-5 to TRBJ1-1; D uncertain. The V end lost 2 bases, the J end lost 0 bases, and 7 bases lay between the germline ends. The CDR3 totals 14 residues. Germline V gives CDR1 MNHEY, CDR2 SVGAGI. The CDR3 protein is CASSYISMNTEAFF. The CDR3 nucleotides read TGTGCCAGCAGTTACATCTCTATGAACACTGAAGCTTTCTTT.

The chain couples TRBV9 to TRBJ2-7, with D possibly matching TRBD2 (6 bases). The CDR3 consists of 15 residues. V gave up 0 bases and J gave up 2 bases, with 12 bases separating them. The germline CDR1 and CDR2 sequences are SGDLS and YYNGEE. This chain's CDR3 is CASSVERDLPYEQYF. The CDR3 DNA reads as TGTGCCAGCAGCGTAGAAAGGGACTTACCCTACGAGCAGTACTTC.

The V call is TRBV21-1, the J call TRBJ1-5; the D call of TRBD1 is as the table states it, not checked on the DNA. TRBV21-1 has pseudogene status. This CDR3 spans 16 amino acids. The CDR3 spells CASRRDRMDSNQPQHF. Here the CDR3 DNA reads TGTGCCAGCAGACGGGACAGGATGGATAGCAATCAGCCCCAGCATTTT.

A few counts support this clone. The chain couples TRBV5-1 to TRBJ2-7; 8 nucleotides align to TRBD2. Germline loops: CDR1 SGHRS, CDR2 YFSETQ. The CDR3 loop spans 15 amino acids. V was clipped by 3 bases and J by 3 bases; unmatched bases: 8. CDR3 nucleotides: TGCGCCAGCAGCTCCGCCTTGACTAGCGTCTACGAGCAGTACTTC. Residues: CASSSALTSVYEQYF.

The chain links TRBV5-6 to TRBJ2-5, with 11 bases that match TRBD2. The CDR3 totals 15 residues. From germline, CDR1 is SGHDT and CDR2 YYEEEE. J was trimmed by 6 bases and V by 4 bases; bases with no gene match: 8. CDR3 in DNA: TGTGCCAGCAGCCTACGACTAGCGGGAAGAAAGACCCAGTACTTC. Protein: CASSLRLAGRKTQYF.

The CDR3 DNA is TGTGCCAGCAGCTTTGGGGCCACCCTTCCCTACAATGAGCAGTTCTTC. It specifies CASSFGATLPYNEQFF. The V and J genes are TRBV7-3 and TRBJ2-1; the D gene is possibly TRBD1 (5 bases). The V and J ends lost 3 bases and 2 bases respectively, with 14 bases between them. In germline, CDR1 is SGHTA, CDR2 FQGTGA. This CDR3 has 16 residues.

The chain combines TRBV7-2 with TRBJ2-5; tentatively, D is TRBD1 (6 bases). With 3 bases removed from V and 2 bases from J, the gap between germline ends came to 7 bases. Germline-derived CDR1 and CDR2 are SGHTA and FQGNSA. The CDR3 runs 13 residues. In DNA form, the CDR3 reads TGTGCCAGCAGCTTTGGACAGCAAGAGACCCAGTACTTC. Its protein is CASSFGQQETQYF.

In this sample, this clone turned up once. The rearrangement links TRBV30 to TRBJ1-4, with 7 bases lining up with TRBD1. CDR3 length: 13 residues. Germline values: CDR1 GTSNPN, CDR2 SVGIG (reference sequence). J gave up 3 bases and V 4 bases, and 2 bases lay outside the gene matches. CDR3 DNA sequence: TGTGCCTGGAATACAGGGGCTAATGAAAAACTGTTTTTT. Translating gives CAWNTGANEKLFF.

The CDR3 region has the DNA TGTGCCTGGAGTTTTTTTCCGGGAGGCAAGACCCAGTACTTC. Its translation is CAWSFFPGGKTQYF. V is TRBV30 and J is TRBJ2-5, with 7 bases that match TRBD2. Per germline, CDR1 GTSNPN and CDR2 SVGIG (reference sequence). The CDR3 length is 14 residues. J lost 6 bases, V lost 2 bases, and 9 bases had no gene match.

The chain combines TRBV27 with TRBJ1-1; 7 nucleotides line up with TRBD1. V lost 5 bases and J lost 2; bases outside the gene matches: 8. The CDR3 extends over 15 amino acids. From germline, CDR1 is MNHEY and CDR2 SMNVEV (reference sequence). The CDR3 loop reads CASSPTQGINTEAFF. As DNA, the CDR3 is TGTGCCAGCAGTCCGACACAGGGGATTAACACTGAAGCTTTCTTT.

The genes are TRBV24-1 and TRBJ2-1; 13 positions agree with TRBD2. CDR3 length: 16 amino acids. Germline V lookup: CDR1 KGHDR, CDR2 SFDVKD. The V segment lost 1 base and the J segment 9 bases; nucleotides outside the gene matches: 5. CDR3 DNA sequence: TGTGCCACCAGTGATTTAACTAGCGGGAGGGAAGGTGAGCAGTTCTTC. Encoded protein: CATSDLTSGREGEQFF.

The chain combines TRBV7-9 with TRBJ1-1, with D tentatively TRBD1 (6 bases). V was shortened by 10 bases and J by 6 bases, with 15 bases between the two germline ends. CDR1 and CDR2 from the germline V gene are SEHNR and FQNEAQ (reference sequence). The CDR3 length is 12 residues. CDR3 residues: CANGGPGAEAFF. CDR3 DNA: TGTGCCAATGGGGGCCCAGGGGCTGAAGCTTTCTTT.

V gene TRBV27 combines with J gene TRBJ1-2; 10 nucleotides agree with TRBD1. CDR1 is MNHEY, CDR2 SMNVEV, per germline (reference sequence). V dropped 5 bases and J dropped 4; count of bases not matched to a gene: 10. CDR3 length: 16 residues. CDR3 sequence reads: CASSTRQGARVYGYTF. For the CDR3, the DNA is TGTGCCAGCAGTACCCGACAGGGGGCGCGTGTCTATGGCTACACCTTC.

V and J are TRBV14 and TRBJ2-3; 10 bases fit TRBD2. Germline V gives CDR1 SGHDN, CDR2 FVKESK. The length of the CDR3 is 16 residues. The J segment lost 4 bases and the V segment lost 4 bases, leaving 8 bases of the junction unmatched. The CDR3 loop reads CASSPFSGRAADTQYF. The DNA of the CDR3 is TGTGCCAGCAGCCCTTTCAGCGGGAGGGCCGCAGATACGCAGTATTTT.

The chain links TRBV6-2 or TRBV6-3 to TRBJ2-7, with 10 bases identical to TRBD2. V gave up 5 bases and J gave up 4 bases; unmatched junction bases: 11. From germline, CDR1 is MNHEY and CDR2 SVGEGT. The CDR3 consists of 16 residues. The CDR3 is CASSLSWTSGGYEQYF. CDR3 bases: TGTGCCAGCAGTCTTTCCTGGACTAGCGGAGGATACGAGCAGTACTTC.

CDR3 loop: CASSQDWGRRYNEQFF. CDR3 bases: TGTGCCAGCAGCCAAGATTGGGGGAGAAGGTACAATGAGCAGTTCTTC. The V gene is TRBV3-1 (or the pseudogene TRBV3-2), the J gene TRBJ2-1; perhaps D is TRBD1 or TRBD2 (5 bases each). This CDR3 spans 16 amino acids. Trimming took off 0 bases at V and 4 bases at J, with 13 bases between the two ends. Germline V CDR1 and CDR2: LGHDT, YNNKEL (reference sequence).

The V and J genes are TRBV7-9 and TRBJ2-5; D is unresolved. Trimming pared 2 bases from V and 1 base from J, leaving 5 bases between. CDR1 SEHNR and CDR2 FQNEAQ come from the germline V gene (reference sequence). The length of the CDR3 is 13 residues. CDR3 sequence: CASSLRRQETQYF. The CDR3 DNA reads TGTGCCAGCAGCTTACGGCGCCAAGAGACCCAGTACTTC.

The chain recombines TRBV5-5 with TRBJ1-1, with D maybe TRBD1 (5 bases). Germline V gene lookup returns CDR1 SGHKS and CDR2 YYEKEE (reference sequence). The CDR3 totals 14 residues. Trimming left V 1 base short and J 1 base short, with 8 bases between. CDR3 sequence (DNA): TGTGCCAGCAGCTTGTCCGGACAGAACACTGAAGCTTTCTTT. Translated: CASSLSGQNTEAFF.

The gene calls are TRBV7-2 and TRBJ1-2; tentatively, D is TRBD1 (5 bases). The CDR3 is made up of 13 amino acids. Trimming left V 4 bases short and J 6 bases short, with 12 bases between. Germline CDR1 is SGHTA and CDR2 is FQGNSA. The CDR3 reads CASSSPRGDGYTF. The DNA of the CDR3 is TGTGCCAGCAGCTCGCCCCGGGGCGATGGCTACACCTTC. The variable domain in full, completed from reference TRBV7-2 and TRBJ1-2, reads GAGVSQSPSNKVTEKGKDVELRCDPISGHTALYWYRQSLGQGLEFLIYFQGNSAPDKSGLPSDRFSAERTGGSVSTLTIQRTQQEDSAVYLCASSSPRGDGYTFGSGTRLTVV.

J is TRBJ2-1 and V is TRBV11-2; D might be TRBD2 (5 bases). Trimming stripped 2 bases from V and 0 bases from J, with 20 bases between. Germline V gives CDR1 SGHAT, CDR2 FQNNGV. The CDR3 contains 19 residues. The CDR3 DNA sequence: TGTGCCAGCAGCTTAAACTCCATCAAGACGGGGATCTCCTACAATGAGCAGTTCTTC. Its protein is CASSLNSIKTGISYNEQFF.

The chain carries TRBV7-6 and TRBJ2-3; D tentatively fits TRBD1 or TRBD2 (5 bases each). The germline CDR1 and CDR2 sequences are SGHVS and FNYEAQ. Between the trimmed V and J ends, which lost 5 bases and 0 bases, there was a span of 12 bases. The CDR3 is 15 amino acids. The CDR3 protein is CASSRGAVSTDTQYF. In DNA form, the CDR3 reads TGTGCCAGCAGCCGAGGGGCGGTAAGCACAGATACGCAGTATTTT.

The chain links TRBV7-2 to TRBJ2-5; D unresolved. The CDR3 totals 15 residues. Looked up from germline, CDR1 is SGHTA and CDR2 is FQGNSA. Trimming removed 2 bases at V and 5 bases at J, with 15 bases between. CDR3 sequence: CASSLSLISRETQYF. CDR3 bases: TGTGCCAGCAGCTTATCCCTTATCAGTAGGGAGACCCAGTACTTC.

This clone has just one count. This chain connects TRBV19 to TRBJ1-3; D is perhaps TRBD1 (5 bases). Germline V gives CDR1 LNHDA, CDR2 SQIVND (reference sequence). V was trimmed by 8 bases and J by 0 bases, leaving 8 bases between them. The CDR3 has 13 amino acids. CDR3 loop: CASRQSSGNTIYF. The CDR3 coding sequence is TGTGCCAGTCGACAGTCCTCTGGAAACACCATATATTTT.

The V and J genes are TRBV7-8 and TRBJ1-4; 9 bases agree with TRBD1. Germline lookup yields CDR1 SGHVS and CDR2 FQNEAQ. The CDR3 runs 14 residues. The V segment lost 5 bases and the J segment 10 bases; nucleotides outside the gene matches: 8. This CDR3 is CASSTRADRGKLFF. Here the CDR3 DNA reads TGTGCCAGCAGCACCCGGGCGGACAGGGGAAAACTGTTTTTT.

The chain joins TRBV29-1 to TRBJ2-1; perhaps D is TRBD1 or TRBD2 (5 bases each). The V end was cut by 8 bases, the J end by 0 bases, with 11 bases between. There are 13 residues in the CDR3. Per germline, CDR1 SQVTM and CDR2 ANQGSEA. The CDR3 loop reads CSSAGGSYNEQFF. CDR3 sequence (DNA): TGCAGCTCCGCTGGGGGCTCCTACAATGAGCAGTTCTTC.

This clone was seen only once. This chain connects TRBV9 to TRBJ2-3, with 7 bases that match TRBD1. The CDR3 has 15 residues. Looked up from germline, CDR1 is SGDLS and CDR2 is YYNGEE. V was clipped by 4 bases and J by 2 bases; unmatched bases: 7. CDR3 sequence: CASSPTGVDTDTQYF. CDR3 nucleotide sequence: TGTGCCAGCAGCCCAACAGGGGTGGACACAGATACGCAGTATTTT.